The next 8 T cell receptor beta chains were all read from a single sample in a study of T cell repertoires in cytomegalovirus infection. TCRdb re-called the reads through MiXCR, storing one row per CDR3 protein. The repertoire includes 210,000 or so distinct CDR3 sequences, around 6.4% of them detected once, and about 6% sits in the top ten. Material: PBMCs. These receptors originate from a human donor in good health (CMV status not recorded). Some clones in this sample may be carry-over from other donors' samples.

This clonotype was seen repeatedly, ten times or more. Here the CDR3 reads CASSLARTANYGYTF. CDR3 DNA sequence: TGTGCCAGCAGCTTAGCGAGGACAGCTAACTATGGCTACACCTTC. The V gene is TRBV7-2, the J gene TRBJ1-2; tentative D call: TRBD1 (6 bases). Looked up from germline, CDR1 is SGHTA and CDR2 is FQGNSA. The CDR3 sequence is 15 residues long. Trimming removed 0 bases at V and 0 bases at J, with 8 bases between.

This clonotype occurred many times. V is TRBV29-1 and J is TRBJ2-2; D is uncertain. V was trimmed by 2 bases and J by 2 bases, leaving 9 bases between them. The CDR3 sequence is 14 residues long. Germline V gene sequence: CDR1 SQVTM, CDR2 ANQGSEA. CDR3 in amino acids: CSVEKARNTGELFF. The CDR3 nucleotides read TGCAGCGTTGAAAAAGCGCGTAACACCGGGGAGCTGTTTTTT.

This clonotype was observed many times. V gene TRBV10-3 combines with J gene TRBJ2-3; D gene ambiguous. CDR1 and CDR2 from the germline V gene are ENHRY and SYGVKD. V gave up 7 bases and J gave up 5 bases, with 16 bases separating them. The CDR3 loop spans 14 amino acids. CDR3 nucleotide sequence: TGTGCCATCAAGCGAAGGCTAGAGGAAGATACGCAGTATTTT. Its translation is CAIKRRLEEDTQYF.

The table lists this clonotype with many counts. V gene TRBV5-1 combines with J gene TRBJ2-1; D remains ambiguous. This CDR3 contains 14 residues. V shed 1 base and J shed 0 bases, with 5 bases lying between them. Germline CDR1 reads SGHRS; CDR2 reads YFSETQ. The CDR3 DNA is TGCGCCAGCAGCTTGAGGGACTCCTACAATGAGCAGTTCTTC. This gives the protein CASSLRDSYNEQFF.

This clonotype was observed many times. The chain combines TRBV11-3 with TRBJ2-3; D is perhaps TRBD2 (6 bases). V was trimmed by 0 bases and J by 7 bases, leaving 20 bases between them. From germline, CDR1 is SGHNT and CDR2 YENEEA. CDR3 length equals 17 residues. For the CDR3, the DNA is TGTGCCAGCAGCTTAGAGGAGGGACCCCTCGGGTTGAATACGCAGTATTTT. It translates to CASSLEEGPLGLNTQYF.

This clonotype was found many times. The V gene is TRBV6-2 or TRBV6-3, the J gene TRBJ1-5; tentative D call: TRBD1 (5 bases). CDR3 length: 13 residues. CDR1 is MNHEY, CDR2 SVGEGT, per germline. The CDR3 bases are TGTACATGCCAGCGTGACAGAAATCAGCCCCAGCATTTT. Encoded protein: CTCQRDRNQPQHF.

This clonotype occurred many times. This chain joins TRBV25-1 and TRBJ1-6; TRBD1 might be the D (6 bases). Germline V lookup: CDR1 MGHDK, CDR2 SYGVNS. The CDR3 sequence is 13 residues long. V lost 1 base, J lost 14 bases, and 12 bases lay in between. The CDR3 here is CASSELSQGSLHF. CDR3 nucleotide sequence: TGTGCCAGCAGTGAATTATCACAGGGCTCCCTCCACTTT.

This clonotype was detected ten times or more. The chain joins TRBV10-3 to TRBJ2-7, with TRBD2 identical over 9 bases. J lost 4 bases, V lost 10 bases, and 11 bases had no gene match. CDR1 ENHRY and CDR2 SYGVKD come from the germline V gene. The CDR3 covers 14 residues. This CDR3 is CATLPSGAGYEQYF. Written as DNA, the CDR3 is TGTGCCACCCTTCCTAGCGGGGCCGGGTACGAGCAGTACTTC.